The T cell receptor beta chain described here comes from a study of blood T cell repertoires in COVID-19. Study as a whole: Sites in the United States, Italy and Spain provided acute and convalescent COVID-19 samples. In each case, the material was cDNA or gDNA derived from T cells, B-cell-depleted T cells, or PBMCs.

Original methodology: Counts of nucleated cells, estimated from reference gene primer amplification, were obtained. The method was immunoSEQ multiplex PCR; TCRdb's version includes in-frame clones alone and lacks a portion of them. For V, J and clone size, that table is used; D and trimming come from the DNA. The sample consists of about 86,000 clones, roughly 88% of them appearing once. V lost 7 bases and J 2 bases, leaving 17 bases between the germline ends. Germline assignment: CDR1 SGHRS and CDR2 YFSETQ. The CDR3 is 15 residues long. J is TRBJ2-3 and V is TRBV5-1; TRBD1 might be the D (6 bases). The source is an elderly woman with active or convalescent COVID-19. Sequencing was done on a sample of peripheral blood. The CDR3 loop reads CASAEPGHHTDTQYF. The CDR3 DNA reads as TGCGCCAGCGCCGAGCCGGGACACCACACAGATACGCAGTATTTT.